This entry is about one T cell receptor (beta chain). Its antigen remains unknown. These data originate in a study of CD8 T cells in Susac syndrome. The V gene's germline CDR1 is SGDLS and CDR2 YYNGEE. V lost 2 bases and J 3 bases, leaving 8 bases between the germline ends. The CDR3 is 13 amino acids. Roughly 0.5 to 1 ug RNA was reverse transcribed with random hexamers. TCRdb redid the calling of the immunoSEQ multiplex PCR reads with MiXCR, one entry per CDR3 protein. Of around 100,000 distinct CDR3 sequences in the sample, around 96% were seen once. Study-level results: The authors found 15 to 20 Susac-specific public clones in total CD8+ repertoires and about 5 in CD8+ TEMRA repertoires.

The genes are TRBV9 and TRBJ1-2; the D is unclear. The sample taken for sequencing was CD8+ T cells from PBMCs. The sequence derives from a human donor with Susac syndrome. Here the CDR3 DNA reads TGTGCCAGCAGCGTCTCGAGGGACTATGGCTACACCTTC. The encoded protein is CASSVSRDYGYTF.